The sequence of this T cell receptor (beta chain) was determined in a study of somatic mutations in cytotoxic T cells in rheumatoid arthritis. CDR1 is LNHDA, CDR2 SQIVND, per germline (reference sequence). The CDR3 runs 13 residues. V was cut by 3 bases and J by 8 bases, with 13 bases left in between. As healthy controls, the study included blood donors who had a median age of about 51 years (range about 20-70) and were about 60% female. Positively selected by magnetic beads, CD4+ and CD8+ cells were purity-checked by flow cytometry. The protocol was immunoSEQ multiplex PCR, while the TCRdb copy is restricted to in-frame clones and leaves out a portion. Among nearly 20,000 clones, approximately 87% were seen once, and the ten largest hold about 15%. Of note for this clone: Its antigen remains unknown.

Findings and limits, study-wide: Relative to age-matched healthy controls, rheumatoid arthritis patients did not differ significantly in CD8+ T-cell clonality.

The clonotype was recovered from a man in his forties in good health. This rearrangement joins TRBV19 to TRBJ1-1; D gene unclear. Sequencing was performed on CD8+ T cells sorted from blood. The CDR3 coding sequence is TGTGCCAGTAGTATTGGAGGGAAAACAGAAGCTTTCTTT. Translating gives CASSIGGKTEAFF.